A single sample gave rise to the 8 T cell receptor beta chains below, sequenced in a study of cytotoxic CD8 clonotypes in ibrutinib-treated CLL. Using immunoSEQ multiplex PCR, the repertoire was profiled, and TCRdb retains in-frame clones only, with some absent. The table lists some 130,000 clones, roughly 85% of them singletons, with roughly 2% in the top ten. The starting material was PBMCs, obtained after 24 months of ibrutinib treatment. The receptors originated from a human donor with chronic lymphocytic leukemia.

The chain carries TRBV10-3 and TRBJ1-2; D gene uncertain. The CDR3 contains 14 residues. V was shortened by 1 base and J by 7 bases, with 13 bases between the two germline ends. Germline V CDR1 and CDR2: ENHRY, SYGVKD. The CDR3 sequence is CAISEYQIGGGYTF. CDR3 DNA sequence: TGTGCCATCAGTGAGTACCAAATCGGCGGTGGCTACACCTTC.

The V gene is TRBV4-1, the J gene TRBJ1-2; D is unclear. Germline CDR1 and CDR2: MGHRA and YSYEKL. CDR3 length: 14 amino acids. V was cut by 0 bases and J by 5 bases, with 10 bases left in between. For the CDR3, the DNA is TGCGCCAGCAGCCAAGATCGTAGGATTTATGGCTACACCTTC. The encoded protein is CASSQDRRIYGYTF.

The chain combines TRBV28 with TRBJ1-1; no reliable D call. V was clipped by 8 bases and J by 3 bases, with 19 bases between them. The CDR3 has 15 residues. Germline V gene lookup returns CDR1 MDHEN and CDR2 SYDVKM. The CDR3 DNA reads TGTGCCAGCTATGGGGTCCTGATGATGGACACTGAAGCTTTCTTT. Residues: CASYGVLMMDTEAFF.

V and J are TRBV6-5 and TRBJ1-1; TRBD1 is a possible D gene (5 bases). CDR3 length equals 15 residues. Germline V CDR1 and CDR2: MNHEY, SVGAGI. The V gene lost 1 base and the J gene lost 5 bases, with 14 bases spanning the gap. As DNA, the CDR3 is TGTGCCAGCAGTTACTATGCCAGGGATCGGACTGAAGCTTTCTTT. It codes for CASSYYARDRTEAFF.

CDR3 sequence reads: CAITSSGNQPQHF. In nucleotides, the CDR3 is TGTGCCATCACAAGCAGCGGCAATCAGCCCCAGCATTTT. The rearrangement links TRBV10-3 to TRBJ1-5; D remains ambiguous. The germline V gene has CDR1 ENHRY and CDR2 SYGVKD. The V end was cut by 7 bases, the J end by 2 bases, with 9 bases between. The CDR3 covers 13 residues.

This clone appeared a single time. The chain joins TRBV5-1 to TRBJ2-1, with 10 bases fitting TRBD1. Per germline, CDR1 SGHRS and CDR2 YFSETQ. V lost 3 bases to trimming and J lost 5 bases; unmatched junction nucleotides: 8. This CDR3 contains 16 residues. CDR3 loop: CASSSGTGVSDNEQFF. As DNA, the CDR3 is TGCGCCAGCAGCTCAGGGACAGGGGTGAGCGACAATGAGCAGTTCTTC. Supplemented by reference TRBV5-1 and TRBJ2-1, the full variable domain reads KAGVTQTPRYLIKTRGQQVTLSCSPISGHRSVSWYQQTPGQGLQFLFEYFSETQRNKGNFPGRFSGRQFSNSRSEMNVSTLELGDSALYLCASSSGTGVSDNEQFFGPGTRLTVL.

The chain links TRBV11-3 to TRBJ2-5, with 8 nucleotides matching TRBD1. The trim removed 2 bases at V and 4 bases at J, leaving 3 bases unmatched. This CDR3 region has 14 residues. Germline V lookup: CDR1 SGHNT, CDR2 YENEEA. The CDR3 reads CASSLTGTGETQYF. CDR3 in DNA: TGTGCCAGCAGCTTAACCGGGACAGGAGAGACCCAGTACTTC.

V is TRBV2 and J is TRBJ1-1; D not certain. V lost 5 bases and J 6 bases, leaving 4 bases between the germline ends. The CDR3 consists of 10 residues. The germline CDR1 and CDR2 sequences are SNHLY and FYNNEI. The CDR3 region is CASSRAEAFF. DNA for the CDR3: TGTGCCAGCAGTCGGGCTGAAGCTTTCTTT. The entire variable domain, with the rest obtained from reference TRBV2 and TRBJ1-1, is as follows: EPEVTQTPSHQVTQMGQEVILRCVPISNHLYFYWYRQILGQKVEFLVSFYNNEISEKSEIFDDQFSVERPDGSNFTLKIRSTKLEDSAMYFCASSRAEAFFGQGTRLTVV.